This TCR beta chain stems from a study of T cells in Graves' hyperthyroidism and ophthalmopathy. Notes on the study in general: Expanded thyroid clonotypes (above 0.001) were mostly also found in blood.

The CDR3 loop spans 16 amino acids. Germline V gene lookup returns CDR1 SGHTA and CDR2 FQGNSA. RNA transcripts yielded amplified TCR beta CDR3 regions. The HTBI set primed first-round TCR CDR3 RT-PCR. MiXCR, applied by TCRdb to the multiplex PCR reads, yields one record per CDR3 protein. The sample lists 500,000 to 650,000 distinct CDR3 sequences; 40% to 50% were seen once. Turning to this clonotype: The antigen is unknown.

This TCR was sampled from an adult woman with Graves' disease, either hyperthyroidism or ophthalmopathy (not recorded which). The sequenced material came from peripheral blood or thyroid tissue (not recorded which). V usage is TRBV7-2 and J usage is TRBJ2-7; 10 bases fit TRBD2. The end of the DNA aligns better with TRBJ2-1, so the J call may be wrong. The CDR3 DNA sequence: TGTGCCAGCAGCTTATACGGAGCGGGAGGGCAGAATGAGCAGTTCTTC. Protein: CASSLYGAGGQNEQFF.